These 8 T cell receptor beta chains share one sample of origin, sequenced in a study of cytomegalovirus exposure and HLA in healthy donors. This PCR relied on a set of 60 Vbeta primers and 13 Jbeta primers. Libraries were prepared by immunoSEQ multiplex PCR; TCRdb keeps only in-frame clonotypes and omits some of them. The listing contains under 95,000 clones. Material for sequencing was PBMCs. The source is a man aged 18-30 years in good health and CMV-seropositive.

The rearrangement uses TRBV19 and TRBJ2-3; tentative D call: TRBD1 (7 bases). Trimming took off 7 bases at V and 2 bases at J, with 16 bases between the two ends. This CDR3 spans 15 amino acids. Germline CDR1 is LNHDA and CDR2 is SQIVND (reference sequence). CDR3 bases: TGTGCCAGTACCAGGGGGACTCAATCCACAGATACGCAGTATTTT. Translated: CASTRGTQSTDTQYF.

This rearrangement joins TRBV5-3 to TRBJ2-7; 12 bases match TRBD2. TRBV5-3 is recorded as an ORF, its role being uncertain. The CDR3 totals 16 residues. Trimming cost V 3 bases and J 6 bases; bases outside gene matches: 10. The CDR3 DNA reads as TGTGCCAGAAGCTCACGCCTCCTAGCGGGAGGGCCCGAGCAGTACTTC. Translated: CARSSRLLAGGPEQYF.

The chain is built from TRBV4-2 and TRBJ1-2, with a tentative D call TRBD1 (6 bases). V lost 4 bases and J 0 bases, leaving 9 bases between the germline ends. CDR3 size: 14 residues. Germline CDR1 and CDR2: LGHNA and YNFKEQ. This CDR3 reads CASSLGGANYGYTF. The DNA of the CDR3 is TGTGCCAGCAGCCTAGGGGGGGCTAACTATGGCTACACCTTC.

A remark on this clone: Its ends do not fully match the called genes, so a read error is possible. J is TRBJ2-3 and V is TRBV7-7; 12 nucleotides agree with TRBD2. Germline V lookup: CDR1 SSHAT, CDR2 FNYEAQ (reference sequence). The CDR3 runs to 16 residues. The CDR3 sequence is CASSRGTSGSTDTQYF. CDR3 DNA: TGTGCTAGCAGCCGCGGGACTAGCGGGAGCACAGATACGCAGTATTTT.

The rearrangement joins TRBV18 to TRBJ2-5; 9 bases fit TRBD2. Germline trimming cut 3 bases from V and 2 bases from J; bases unmatched to any gene: 4. The CDR3 spans 15 residues. Germline V gene lookup returns CDR1 KGHSH and CDR2 LQKENI. The CDR3: CASSPLAGQQETQYF. The DNA of the CDR3 is TGTGCCAGCTCACCGCTAGCGGGGCAACAAGAGACCCAGTACTTC.

The chain combines TRBV14 with TRBJ2-1; D may be TRBD2 (5 bases). The CDR3 has 15 residues. Germline loops: CDR1 SGHDN, CDR2 FVKESK. V was trimmed by 1 base and J by 9 bases, leaving 16 bases between them. The CDR3 loop is CASSQGGLPRGEQFF. CDR3 nucleotides: TGTGCCAGCAGCCAAGGGGGTCTCCCCCGGGGTGAGCAGTTCTTC.

The chain employs TRBV29-1 and TRBJ2-3; 10 nucleotides align to TRBD2. The germline CDR1 and CDR2 sequences are SQVTM and ANQGSEA. V trimming: 5 bases; J trimming: 1 base; junction bases outside the gene matches: 9. The CDR3 contains 16 residues. The CDR3 sequence: CSVRPRLAGRTDTQYF. CDR3 in DNA: TGCAGCGTTCGACCCAGACTAGCGGGTCGCACAGATACGCAGTATTTT.

Here the CDR3 reads CASSSQNRVNGELFF. CDR3 sequence (DNA): TGTGCCAGCAGTTCCCAAAACAGGGTTAACGGGGAGCTGTTTTTT. This chain uses TRBV5-5 with TRBJ2-2; the D gene is possibly TRBD1 (6 bases). The CDR3 spans 15 residues. Trimming removed 5 bases at V and 7 bases at J, with 18 bases between. CDR1 SGHKS and CDR2 YYEKEE come from the germline V gene (reference sequence). Supplemented by reference TRBV5-5 and TRBJ2-2, the full variable domain reads DAGVTQSPTHLIKTRGQQVTLRCSPISGHKSVSWYQQVLGQGPQFIFQYYEKEERGRGNFPDRFSARQFPNYSSELNVNALLLGDSALYLCASSSQNRVNGELFFGEGSRLTVL.